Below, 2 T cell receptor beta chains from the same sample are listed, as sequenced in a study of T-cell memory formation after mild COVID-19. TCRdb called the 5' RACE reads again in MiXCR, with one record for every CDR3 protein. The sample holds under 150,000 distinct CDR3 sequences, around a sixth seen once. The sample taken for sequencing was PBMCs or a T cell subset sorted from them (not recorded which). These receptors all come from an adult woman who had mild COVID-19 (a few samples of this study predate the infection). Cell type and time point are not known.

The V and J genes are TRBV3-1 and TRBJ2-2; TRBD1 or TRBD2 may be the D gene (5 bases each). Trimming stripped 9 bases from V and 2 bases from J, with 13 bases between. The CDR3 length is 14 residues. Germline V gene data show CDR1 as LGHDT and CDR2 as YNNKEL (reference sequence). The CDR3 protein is CASQRGVNTGELFF. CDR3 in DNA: TGTGCCAGTCAGCGAGGGGTCAACACCGGGGAGCTGTTTTTT.

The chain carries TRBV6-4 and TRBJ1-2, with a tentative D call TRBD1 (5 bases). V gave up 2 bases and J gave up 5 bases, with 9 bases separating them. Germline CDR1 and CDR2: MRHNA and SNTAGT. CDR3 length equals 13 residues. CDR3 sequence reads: CASSDGAGYGYTF. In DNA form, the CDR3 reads TGTGCCAGCAGTGACGGGGCAGGGTATGGCTACACCTTC.